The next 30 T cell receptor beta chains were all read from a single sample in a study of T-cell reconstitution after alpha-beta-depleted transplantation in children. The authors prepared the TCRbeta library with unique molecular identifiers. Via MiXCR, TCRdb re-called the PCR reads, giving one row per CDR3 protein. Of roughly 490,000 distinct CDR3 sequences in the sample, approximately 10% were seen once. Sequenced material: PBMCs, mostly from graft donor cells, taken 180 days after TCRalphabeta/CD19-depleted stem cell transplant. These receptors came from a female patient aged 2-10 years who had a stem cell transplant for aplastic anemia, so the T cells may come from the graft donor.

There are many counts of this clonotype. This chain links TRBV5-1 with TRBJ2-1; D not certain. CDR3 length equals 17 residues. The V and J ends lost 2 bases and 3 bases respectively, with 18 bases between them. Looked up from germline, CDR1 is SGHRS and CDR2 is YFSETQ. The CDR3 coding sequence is TGCGCCAGCAGCTTAGGACCCCAAGGACCATTCTACAATGAGCAGTTCTTC. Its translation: CASSLGPQGPFYNEQFF.

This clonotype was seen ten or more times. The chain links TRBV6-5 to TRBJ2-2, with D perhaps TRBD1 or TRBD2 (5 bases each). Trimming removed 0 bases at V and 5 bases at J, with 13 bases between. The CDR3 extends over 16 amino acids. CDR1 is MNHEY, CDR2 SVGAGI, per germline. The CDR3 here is CASSYSRGTVTGELFF. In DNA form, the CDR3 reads TGTGCCAGCAGTTACTCTCGAGGGACCGTAACCGGGGAGCTGTTTTTT.

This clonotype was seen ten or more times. As DNA, the CDR3 is TGTGCCAGCAGCTTACGTAGATTCACAGATACGCAGTATTTT. Translating it yields CASSLRRFTDTQYF. The V and J genes are TRBV7-8 and TRBJ2-3; D not certain. Trimming left V 2 bases short and J 2 bases short, with 8 bases between. Germline lookup yields CDR1 SGHVS and CDR2 FQNEAQ. This CDR3 is 14 amino acids long.

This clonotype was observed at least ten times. Written as DNA, the CDR3 is TGTGCCAGCAGTTTTCGAGACATCGGTTCCAATTCACCCCTCCACTTT. Translation: CASSFRDIGSNSPLHF. The V gene is TRBV28, the J gene TRBJ1-6; D unclear. With 3 bases removed from V and 7 bases from J, the gap between germline ends came to 16 bases. Germline V gene lookup returns CDR1 MDHEN and CDR2 SYDVKM. The CDR3 length is 16 residues.

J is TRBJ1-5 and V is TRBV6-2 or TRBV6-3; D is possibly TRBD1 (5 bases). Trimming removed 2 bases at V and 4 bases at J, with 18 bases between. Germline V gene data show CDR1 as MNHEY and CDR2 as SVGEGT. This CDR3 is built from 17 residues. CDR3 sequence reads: CASSYPNRQPINQPQHF. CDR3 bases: TGTGCCAGCAGTTACCCGAACCGACAGCCTATAAATCAGCCCCAGCATTTT.

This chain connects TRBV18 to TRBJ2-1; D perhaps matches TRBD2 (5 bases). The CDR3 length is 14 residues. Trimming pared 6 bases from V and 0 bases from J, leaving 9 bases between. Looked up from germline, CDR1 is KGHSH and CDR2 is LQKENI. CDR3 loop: CASSPADSYNEQFF. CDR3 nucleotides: TGTGCCAGCTCCCCAGCGGACTCCTACAATGAGCAGTTCTTC.

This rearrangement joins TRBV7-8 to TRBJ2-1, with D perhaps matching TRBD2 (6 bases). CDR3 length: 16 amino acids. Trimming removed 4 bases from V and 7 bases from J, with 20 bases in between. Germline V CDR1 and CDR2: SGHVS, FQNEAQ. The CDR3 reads CASSSPRGPSWNEQFF. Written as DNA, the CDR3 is TGTGCCAGCAGCTCCCCGCGGGGTCCAAGCTGGAATGAGCAGTTCTTC. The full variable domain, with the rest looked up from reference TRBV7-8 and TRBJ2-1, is GAGVSQSPRYKVAKRGQDVALRCDPISGHVSLFWYQQALGQGPEFLTYFQNEAQLDKSGLPSDRFFAERPEGSVSTLKIQRTQQEDSAVYLCASSSPRGPSWNEQFFGPGTRLTVL.

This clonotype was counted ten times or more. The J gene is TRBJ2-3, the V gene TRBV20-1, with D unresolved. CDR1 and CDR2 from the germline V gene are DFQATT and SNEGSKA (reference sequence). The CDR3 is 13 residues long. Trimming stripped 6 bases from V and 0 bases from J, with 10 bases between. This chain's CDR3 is CSAYLTSTDTQYF. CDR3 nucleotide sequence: TGCAGTGCCTACCTAACTAGCACAGATACGCAGTATTTT.

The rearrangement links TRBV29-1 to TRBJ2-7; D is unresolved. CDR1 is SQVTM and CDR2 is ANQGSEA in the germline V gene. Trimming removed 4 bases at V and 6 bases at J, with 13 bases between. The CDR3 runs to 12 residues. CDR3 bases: TGCAGCGTTGGGGCAGGACCTTCCGAGCAGTACTTC. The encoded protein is CSVGAGPSEQYF.

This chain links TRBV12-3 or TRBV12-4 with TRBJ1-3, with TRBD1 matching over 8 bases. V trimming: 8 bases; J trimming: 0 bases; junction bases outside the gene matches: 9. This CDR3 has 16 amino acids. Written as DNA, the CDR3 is TGTGCCAGCCTCGGGACAGGCTTTGTCTCTGGAAACACCATATATTTT. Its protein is CASLGTGFVSGNTIYF.

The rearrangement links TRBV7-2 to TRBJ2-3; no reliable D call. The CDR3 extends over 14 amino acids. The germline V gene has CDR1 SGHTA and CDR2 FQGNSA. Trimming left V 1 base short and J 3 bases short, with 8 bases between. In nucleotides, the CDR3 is TGTGCCAGCAGCTTAGAGCTGAAGACAGATACGCAGTATTTT. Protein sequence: CASSLELKTDTQYF.

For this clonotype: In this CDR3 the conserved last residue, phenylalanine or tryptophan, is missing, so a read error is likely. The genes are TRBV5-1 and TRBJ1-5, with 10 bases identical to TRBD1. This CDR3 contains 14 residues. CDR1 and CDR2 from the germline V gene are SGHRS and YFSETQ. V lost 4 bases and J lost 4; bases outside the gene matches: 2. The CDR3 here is CASSPGQGNQPQHL. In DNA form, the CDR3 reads TGCGCCAGCAGCCCGGGACAGGGGAATCAGCCCCAGCATTTG.

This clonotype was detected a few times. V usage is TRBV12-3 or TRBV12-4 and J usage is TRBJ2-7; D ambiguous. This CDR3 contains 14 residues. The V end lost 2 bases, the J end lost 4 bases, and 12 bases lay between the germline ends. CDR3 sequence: CASSLSGRSYEQYV. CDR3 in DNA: TGTGCCAGCAGTTTATCGGGCAGGAGTTACGAGCAGTACGTC.

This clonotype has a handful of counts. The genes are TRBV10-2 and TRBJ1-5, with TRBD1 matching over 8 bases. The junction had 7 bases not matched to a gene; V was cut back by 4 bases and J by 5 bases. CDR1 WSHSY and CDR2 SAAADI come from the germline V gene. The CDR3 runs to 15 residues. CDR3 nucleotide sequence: TGCGCCAGCAGTGTAAGGGACAGGCCCTATCAGCCCCAGCATTTT. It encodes CASSVRDRPYQPQHF.

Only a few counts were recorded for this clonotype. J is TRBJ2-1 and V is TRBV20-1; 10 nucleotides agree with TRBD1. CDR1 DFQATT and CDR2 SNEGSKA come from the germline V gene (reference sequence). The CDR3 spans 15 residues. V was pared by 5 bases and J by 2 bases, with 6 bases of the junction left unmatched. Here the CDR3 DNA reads TGCAGTGCTCCTCCGGGACAGGGGCCCTACAATGAGCAGTTCTTC. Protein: CSAPPGQGPYNEQFF.

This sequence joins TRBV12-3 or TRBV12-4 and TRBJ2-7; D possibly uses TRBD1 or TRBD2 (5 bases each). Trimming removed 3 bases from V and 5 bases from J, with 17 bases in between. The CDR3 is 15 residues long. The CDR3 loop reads CASSFRGGKPNEQYF. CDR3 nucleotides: TGTGCCAGCAGTTTTCGGGGCGGTAAGCCTAACGAGCAGTACTTC.

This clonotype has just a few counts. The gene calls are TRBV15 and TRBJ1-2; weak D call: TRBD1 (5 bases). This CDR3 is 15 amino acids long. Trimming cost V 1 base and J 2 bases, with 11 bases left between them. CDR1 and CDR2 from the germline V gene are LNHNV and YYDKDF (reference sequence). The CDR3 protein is CATSRVVGDNYGYTF. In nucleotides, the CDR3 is TGTGCCACCAGCAGAGTTGTCGGGGACAACTATGGCTACACCTTC.

The CDR3 spells CASSLDRVREQYV. The CDR3 bases are TGTGCCAGCAGCCTGGACAGGGTTCGCGAGCAGTACGTC. V and J are TRBV11-2 and TRBJ2-7; 8 bases are a match to TRBD1. Germline loops: CDR1 SGHAT, CDR2 FQNNGV. This CDR3 spans 13 amino acids. The J segment lost 6 bases and the V segment lost 5 bases, leaving 6 bases of the junction unmatched.

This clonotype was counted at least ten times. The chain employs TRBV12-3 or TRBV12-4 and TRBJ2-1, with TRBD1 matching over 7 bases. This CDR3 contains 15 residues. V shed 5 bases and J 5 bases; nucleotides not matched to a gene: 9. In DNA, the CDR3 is TGTGCCAGCAGTCCTGACAGGGTAAAGGACAATGAGCAGTTCTTC. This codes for CASSPDRVKDNEQFF.

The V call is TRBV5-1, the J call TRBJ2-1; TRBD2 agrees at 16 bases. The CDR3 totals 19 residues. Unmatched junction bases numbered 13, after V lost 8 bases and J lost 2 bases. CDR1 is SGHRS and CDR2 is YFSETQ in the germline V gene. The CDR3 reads CASSLGLAGGPPPYNEQFF. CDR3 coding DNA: TGCGCCAGTTCCTTGGGACTAGCGGGAGGGCCGCCCCCCTACAATGAGCAGTTCTTC.

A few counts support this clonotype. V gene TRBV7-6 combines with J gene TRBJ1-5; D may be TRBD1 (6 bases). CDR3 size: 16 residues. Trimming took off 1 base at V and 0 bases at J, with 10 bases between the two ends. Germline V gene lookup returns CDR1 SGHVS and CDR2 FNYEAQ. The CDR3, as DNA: TGTGCCAGCAGCTTAGGGACAGCACGTAGCAATCAGCCCCAGCATTTT. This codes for CASSLGTARSNQPQHF.

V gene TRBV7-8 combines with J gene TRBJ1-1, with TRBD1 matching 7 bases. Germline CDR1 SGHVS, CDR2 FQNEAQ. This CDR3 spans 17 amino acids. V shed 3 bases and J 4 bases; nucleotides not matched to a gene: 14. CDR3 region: CASSLGGAGGWGTEAFF. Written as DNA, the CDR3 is TGTGCCAGCAGCTTGGGGGGGGCAGGGGGTTGGGGCACTGAAGCTTTCTTT.

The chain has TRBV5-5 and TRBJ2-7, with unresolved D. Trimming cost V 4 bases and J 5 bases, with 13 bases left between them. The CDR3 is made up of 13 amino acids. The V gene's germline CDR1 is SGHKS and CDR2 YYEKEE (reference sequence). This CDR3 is CASSRLTHHEQYV. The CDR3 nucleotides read TGTGCCAGCAGCCGTTTGACCCACCACGAGCAGTACGTC.

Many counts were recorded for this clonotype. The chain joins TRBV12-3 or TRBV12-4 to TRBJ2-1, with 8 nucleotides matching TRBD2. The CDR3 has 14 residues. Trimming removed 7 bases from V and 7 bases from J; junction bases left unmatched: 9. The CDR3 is CASTLPGGFNEQFF. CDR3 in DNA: TGTGCCAGCACGTTGCCGGGAGGGTTTAATGAGCAGTTCTTC.

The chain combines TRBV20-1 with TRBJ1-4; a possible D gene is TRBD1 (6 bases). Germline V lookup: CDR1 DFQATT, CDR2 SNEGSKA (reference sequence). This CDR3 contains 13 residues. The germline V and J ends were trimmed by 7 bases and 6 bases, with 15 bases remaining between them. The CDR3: CSVSRGFDEKLFF. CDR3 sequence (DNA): TGCAGTGTCTCCAGGGGCTTCGATGAAAAACTGTTTTTT.

CDR3: CASSFRGPNYGYTF. CDR3 DNA sequence: TGTGCCAGCAGTTTTAGGGGGCCTAACTATGGCTACACCTTC. This rearrangement joins TRBV28 to TRBJ1-2; 7 bases map to TRBD1. CDR1 is MDHEN, CDR2 SYDVKM, per germline. The CDR3 is 14 residues long. V shed 3 bases, J shed 0 bases, and the junction held 1 base outside the gene matches.

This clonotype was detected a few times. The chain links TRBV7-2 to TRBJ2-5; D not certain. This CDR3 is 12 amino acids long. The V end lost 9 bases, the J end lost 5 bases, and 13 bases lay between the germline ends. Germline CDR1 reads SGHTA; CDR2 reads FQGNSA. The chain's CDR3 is CASGIRLETQYF. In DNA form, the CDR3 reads TGTGCCAGTGGGATAAGGCTCGAGACCCAGTACTTC.

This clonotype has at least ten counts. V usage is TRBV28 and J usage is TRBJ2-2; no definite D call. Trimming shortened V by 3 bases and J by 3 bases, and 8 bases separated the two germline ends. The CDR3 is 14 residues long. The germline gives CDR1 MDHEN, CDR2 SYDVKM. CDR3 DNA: TGTGCCAGCAGTTTCGGCAGGTACACCGGGGAGCTGTTTTTT. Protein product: CASSFGRYTGELFF. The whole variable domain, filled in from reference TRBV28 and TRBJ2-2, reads DVKVTQSSRYLVKRTGEKVFLECVQDMDHENMFWYRQDPGLGLRLIYFSYDVKMKEKGDIPEGYSVSREKKERFSLILESASTNQTSMYLCASSFGRYTGELFFGEGSRLTVL.

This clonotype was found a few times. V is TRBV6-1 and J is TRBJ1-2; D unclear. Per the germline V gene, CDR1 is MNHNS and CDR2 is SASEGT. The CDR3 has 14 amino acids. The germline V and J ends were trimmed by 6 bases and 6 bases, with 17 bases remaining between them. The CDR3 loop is CASRPHPGLDGYTF. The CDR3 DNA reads TGTGCCAGCAGACCACACCCAGGTCTTGATGGCTACACCTTC.

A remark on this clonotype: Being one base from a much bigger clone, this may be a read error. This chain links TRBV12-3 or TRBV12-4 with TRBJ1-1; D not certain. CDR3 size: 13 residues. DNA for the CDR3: TGTCCCAGCTTTTCGGGAATCGGCACTGAAGCTTTCTTT. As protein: CPSFSGIGTEAFF.